Detailed here is one T cell receptor (beta chain). The target antigen is unknown. V shed 5 bases and J shed 4 bases, with 14 bases lying between them. This CDR3 region has 15 residues. Germline CDR1 and CDR2: MGHDK and SYGVNS. This record belongs to a study of shared clonotypes between healthy human individuals. Study findings and constraints: Shared clonotypes across all four donors exceeded non-shared ones in generation probability.

TCRdb's table, derived via immunoSEQ multiplex PCR, lists solely in-frame clones and lacks some. Here the sample spans about 670,000 clones, 55% to 75% being singletons. Recent vaccinations or acute infections were absent in the healthy HIV-negative adult donors. This sequence originates from a woman aged 25 to 45 in good health. What was sequenced was memory CD4+ T cells sorted from blood. Subset meaning: CD45RA-negative fraction. The V and J genes are TRBV25-1 and TRBJ1-4; D is unclear. Here the CDR3 reads CASSFSILCNEKLFF. CDR3 bases: TGTGCCAGCAGTTTTTCCATCCTTTGTAATGAAAAACTGTTTTTT.